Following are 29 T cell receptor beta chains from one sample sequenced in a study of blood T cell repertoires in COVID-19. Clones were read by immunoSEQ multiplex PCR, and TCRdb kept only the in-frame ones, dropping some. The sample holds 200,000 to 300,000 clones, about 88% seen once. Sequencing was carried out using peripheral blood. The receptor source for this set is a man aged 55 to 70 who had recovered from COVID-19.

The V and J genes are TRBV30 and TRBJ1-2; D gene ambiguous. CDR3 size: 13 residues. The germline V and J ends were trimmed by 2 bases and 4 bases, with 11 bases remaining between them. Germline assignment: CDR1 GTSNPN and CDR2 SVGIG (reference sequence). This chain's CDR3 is CAWSLSPGYGYTF. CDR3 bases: TGTGCCTGGAGTCTTTCCCCGGGCTATGGCTACACCTTC. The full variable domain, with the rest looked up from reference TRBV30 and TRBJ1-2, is SQTIHQWPATLVQPVGSPLSLECTVEGTSNPNLYWYRQAAGRGLQLLFYSVGIGQISSEVPQNLSASRPQDRQFILSSKKLLLSDSGFYLCAWSLSPGYGYTFGSGTRLTVV.

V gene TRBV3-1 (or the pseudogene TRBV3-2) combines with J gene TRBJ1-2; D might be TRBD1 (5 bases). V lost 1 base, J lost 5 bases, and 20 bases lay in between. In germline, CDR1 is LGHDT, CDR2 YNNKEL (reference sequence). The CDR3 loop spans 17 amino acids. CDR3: CASSQAGGAPSRYGYTF. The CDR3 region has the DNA TGTGCCAGCAGCCAAGCCGGGGGAGCCCCGAGTCGATATGGCTACACCTTC.

The CDR3 DNA reads as TGTGCCAGCTCACCGACTAGCGGGACCTACAATGAGCAGTTCTTC. Its protein product is CASSPTSGTYNEQFF. This chain links TRBV18 with TRBJ2-1, with 11 bases fitting TRBD2. Germline V gives CDR1 KGHSH, CDR2 LQKENI. The V segment lost 3 bases and the J segment 2 bases; nucleotides outside the gene matches: 0. The CDR3 consists of 15 residues.

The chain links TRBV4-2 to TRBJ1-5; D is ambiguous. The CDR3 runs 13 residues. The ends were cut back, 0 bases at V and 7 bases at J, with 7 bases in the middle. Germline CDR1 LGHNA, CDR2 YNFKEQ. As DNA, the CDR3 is TGTGCCAGCAGCCAAGATGTGAGCCAGCCCCAGCATTTT. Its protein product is CASSQDVSQPQHF.

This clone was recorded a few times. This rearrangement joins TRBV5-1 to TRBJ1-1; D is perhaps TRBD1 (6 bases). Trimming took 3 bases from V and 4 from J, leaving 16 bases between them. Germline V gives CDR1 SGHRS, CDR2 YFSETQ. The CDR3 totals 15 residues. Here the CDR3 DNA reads TGCGCCAGCAGCTGGGGTGGCGGGGGCTCCACTGAAGCTTTCTTT. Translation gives CASSWGGGGSTEAFF.

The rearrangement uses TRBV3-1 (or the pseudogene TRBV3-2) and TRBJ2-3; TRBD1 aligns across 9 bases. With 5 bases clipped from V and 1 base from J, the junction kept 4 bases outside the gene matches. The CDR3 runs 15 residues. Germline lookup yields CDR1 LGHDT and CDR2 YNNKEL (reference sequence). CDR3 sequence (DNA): TGTGCCAGCAGCGACCGGGACAGGGGCACAGATACGCAGTATTTT. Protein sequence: CASSDRDRGTDTQYF.

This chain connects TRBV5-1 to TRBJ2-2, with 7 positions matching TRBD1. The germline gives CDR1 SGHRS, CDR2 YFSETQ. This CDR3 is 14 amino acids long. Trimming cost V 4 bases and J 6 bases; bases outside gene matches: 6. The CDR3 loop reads CASSPDRSPGELFF. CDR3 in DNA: TGCGCCAGCAGCCCGGACAGGTCGCCCGGGGAGCTGTTTTTT.

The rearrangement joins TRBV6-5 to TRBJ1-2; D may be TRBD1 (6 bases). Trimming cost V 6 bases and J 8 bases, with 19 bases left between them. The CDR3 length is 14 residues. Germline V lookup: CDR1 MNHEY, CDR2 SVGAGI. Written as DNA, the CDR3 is TGTGCCAGCAGGATTCCCGGGACACCTCTAGGCTACACCTTC. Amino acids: CASRIPGTPLGYTF.

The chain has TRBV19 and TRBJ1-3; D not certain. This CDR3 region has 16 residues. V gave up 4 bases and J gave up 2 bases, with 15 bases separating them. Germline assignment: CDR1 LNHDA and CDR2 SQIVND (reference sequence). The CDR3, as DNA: TGTGCCAGTAGTACCCACACCCGGGGAACTGGAAACACCATATATTTT. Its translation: CASSTHTRGTGNTIYF.

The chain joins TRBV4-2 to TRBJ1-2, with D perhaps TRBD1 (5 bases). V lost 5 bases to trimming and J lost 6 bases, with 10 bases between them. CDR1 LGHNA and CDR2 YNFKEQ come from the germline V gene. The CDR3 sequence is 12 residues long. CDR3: CASSSGGNGYTF. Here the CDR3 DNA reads TGTGCCAGCAGCTCCGGGGGGAATGGCTACACCTTC.

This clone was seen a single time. The chain's CDR3 is CASSQVLRTDTQYF. The DNA for the CDR3 is TGTGCCAGCAGCCAAGTTCTCCGCACAGATACGCAGTATTTT. This sequence joins TRBV4-2 and TRBJ2-3, with D hard to call. The CDR3 loop spans 14 amino acids. Looked up from germline, CDR1 is LGHNA and CDR2 is YNFKEQ. Trimming took 1 base from V and 1 from J, leaving 6 bases between them.

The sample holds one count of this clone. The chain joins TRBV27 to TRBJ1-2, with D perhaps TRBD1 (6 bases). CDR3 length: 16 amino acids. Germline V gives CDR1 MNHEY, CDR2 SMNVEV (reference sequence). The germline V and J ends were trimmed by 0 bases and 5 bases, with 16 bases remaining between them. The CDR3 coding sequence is TGTGCCAGCAGTTTATCGAGGGGGGGCGGTCCGTATGGCTACACCTTC. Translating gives CASSLSRGGGPYGYTF.

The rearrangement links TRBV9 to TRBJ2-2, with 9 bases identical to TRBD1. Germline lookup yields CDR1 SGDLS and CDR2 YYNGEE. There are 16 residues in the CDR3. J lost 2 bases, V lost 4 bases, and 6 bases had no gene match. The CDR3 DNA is TGTGCCAGCAGCCCCACAGGGGGCCATAACACCGGGGAGCTGTTTTTT. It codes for CASSPTGGHNTGELFF.

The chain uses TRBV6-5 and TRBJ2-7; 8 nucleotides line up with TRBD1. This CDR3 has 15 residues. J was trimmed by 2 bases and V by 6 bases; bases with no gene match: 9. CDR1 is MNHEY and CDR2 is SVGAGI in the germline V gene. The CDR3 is CASSRTGSGTYEQYF. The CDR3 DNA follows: TGTGCCAGCAGCCGGACAGGGTCTGGCACCTACGAGCAGTACTTC.

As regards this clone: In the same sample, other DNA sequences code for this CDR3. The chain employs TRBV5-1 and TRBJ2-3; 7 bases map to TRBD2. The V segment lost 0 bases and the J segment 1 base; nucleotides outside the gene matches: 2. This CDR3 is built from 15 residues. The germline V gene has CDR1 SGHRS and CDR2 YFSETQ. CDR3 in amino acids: CASSLAGGRTDTQYF. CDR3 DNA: TGCGCCAGCAGCTTGGCGGGGGGACGCACAGATACGCAGTATTTT.

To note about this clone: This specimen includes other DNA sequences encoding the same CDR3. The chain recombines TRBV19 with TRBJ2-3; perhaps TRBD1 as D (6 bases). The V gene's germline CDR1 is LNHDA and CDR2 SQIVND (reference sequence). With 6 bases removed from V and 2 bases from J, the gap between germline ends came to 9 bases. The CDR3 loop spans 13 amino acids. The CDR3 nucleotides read TGTGCCAGTAGGACAGGATCCACAGATACGCAGTATTTT. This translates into CASRTGSTDTQYF.

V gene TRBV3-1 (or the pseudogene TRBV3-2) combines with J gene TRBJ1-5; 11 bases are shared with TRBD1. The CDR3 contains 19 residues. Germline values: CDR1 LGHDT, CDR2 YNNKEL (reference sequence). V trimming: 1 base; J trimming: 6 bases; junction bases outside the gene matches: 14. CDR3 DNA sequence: TGTGCCAGCAGCCAAGGTGTTGGGACAGGGGGGGTTTTAGGTCAGCCCCAGCATTTT. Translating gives CASSQGVGTGGVLGQPQHF.

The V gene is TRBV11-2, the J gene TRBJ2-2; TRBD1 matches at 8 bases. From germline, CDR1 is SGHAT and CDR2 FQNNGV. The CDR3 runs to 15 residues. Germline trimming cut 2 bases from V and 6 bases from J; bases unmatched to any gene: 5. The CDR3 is CASSLTMTGAGELFF. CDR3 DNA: TGTGCCAGCAGCTTAACGATGACAGGGGCCGGGGAGCTGTTTTTT. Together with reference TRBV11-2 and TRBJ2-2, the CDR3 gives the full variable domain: EAGVAQSPRYKIIEKRQSVAFWCNPISGHATLYWYQQILGQGPKLLIQFQNNGVVDDSQLPKDRFSAERLKGVDSTLKIQPAKLEDSAVYLCASSLTMTGAGELFFGEGSRLTVL.

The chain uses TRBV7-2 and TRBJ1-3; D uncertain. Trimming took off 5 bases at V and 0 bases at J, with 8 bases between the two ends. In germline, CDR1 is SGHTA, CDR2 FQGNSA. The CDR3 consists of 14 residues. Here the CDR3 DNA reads TGTGCCAGCAGCGGAGAGAGCTCTGGAAACACCATATATTTT. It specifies CASSGESSGNTIYF.

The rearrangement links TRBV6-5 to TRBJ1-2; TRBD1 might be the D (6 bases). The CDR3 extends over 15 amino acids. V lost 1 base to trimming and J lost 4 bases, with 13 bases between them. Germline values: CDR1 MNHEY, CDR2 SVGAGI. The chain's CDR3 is CASSYLGVGGYGYTF. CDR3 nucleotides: TGTGCCAGCAGTTACTTAGGAGTAGGGGGCTATGGCTACACCTTC.

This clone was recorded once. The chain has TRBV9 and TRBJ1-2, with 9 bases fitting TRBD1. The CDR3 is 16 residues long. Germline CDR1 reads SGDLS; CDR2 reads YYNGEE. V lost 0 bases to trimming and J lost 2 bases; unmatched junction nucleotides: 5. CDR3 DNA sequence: TGTGCCAGCAGCGTAGGGGGGACAGGGCTCAACTATGGCTACACCTTC. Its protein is CASSVGGTGLNYGYTF.

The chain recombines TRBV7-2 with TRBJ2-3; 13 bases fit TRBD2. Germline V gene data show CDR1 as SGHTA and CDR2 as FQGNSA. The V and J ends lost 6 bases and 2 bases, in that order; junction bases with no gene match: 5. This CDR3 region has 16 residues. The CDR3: CASSQGLAGVTDTQYF. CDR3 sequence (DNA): TGTGCCAGCAGTCAAGGACTAGCGGGGGTCACAGATACGCAGTATTTT. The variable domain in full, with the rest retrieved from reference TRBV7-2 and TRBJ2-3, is GAGVSQSPSNKVTEKGKDVELRCDPISGHTALYWYRQSLGQGLEFLIYFQGNSAPDKSGLPSDRFSAERTGGSVSTLTIQRTQQEDSAVYLCASSQGLAGVTDTQYFGPGTRLTVL.

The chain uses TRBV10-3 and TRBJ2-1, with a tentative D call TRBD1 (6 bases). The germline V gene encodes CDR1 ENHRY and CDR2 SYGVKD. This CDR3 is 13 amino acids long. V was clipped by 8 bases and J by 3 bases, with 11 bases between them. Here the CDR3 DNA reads TGTGCCATCCTAGGGGGTATCTACAATGAGCAGTTCTTC. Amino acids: CAILGGIYNEQFF.

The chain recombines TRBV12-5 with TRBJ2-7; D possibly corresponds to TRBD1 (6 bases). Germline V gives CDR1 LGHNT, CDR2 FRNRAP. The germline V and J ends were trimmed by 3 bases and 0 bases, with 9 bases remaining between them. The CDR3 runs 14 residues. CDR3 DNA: TGTGCTAGTGGTTTAGGGGGTCCCTCCTACGAGCAGTACTTC. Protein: CASGLGGPSYEQYF.

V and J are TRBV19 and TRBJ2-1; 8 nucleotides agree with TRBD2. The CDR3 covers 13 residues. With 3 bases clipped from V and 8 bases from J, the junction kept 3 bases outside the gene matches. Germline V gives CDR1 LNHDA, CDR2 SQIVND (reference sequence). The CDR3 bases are TGTGCCAGTAGTATCCTAGCGGGTTATGAGCAGTTCTTC. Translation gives CASSILAGYEQFF.

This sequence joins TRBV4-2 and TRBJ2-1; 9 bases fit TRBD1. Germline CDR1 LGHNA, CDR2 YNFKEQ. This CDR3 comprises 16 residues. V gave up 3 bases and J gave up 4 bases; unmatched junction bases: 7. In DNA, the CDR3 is TGTGCCAGCAGCCAGGTGGGGACAGGGTTATACAATGAGCAGTTCTTC. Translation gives CASSQVGTGLYNEQFF.

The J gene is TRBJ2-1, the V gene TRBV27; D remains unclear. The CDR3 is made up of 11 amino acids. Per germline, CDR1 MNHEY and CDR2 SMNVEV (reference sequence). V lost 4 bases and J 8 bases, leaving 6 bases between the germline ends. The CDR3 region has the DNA TGTGCCAGCAGTTACAGAGATGAGCAGTTCTTC. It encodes CASSYRDEQFF.

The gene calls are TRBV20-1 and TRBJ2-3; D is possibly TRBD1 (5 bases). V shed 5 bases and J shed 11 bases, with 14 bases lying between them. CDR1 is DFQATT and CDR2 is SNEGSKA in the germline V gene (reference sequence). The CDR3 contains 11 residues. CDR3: CSAPQGIRQYF. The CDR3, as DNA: TGCAGTGCTCCGCAGGGTATTCGGCAGTATTTT.

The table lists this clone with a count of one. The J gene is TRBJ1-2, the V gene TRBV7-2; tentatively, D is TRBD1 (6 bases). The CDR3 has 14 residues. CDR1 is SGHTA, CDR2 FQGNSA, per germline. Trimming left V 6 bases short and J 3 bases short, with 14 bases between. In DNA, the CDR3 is TGTGCCAGCAGAGCGGGGGCGTTGGACTATGGCTACACCTTC. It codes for CASRAGALDYGYTF.